This T cell receptor (beta chain) was documented in a study of cytomegalovirus exposure and HLA in healthy donors. Study-level results: According to a subsequent analysis, TCR clusters from the first cohort were inclined to appear together in the 110 or so validation repertoires.

TCRdb's copy holds only in-frame clones and misses some; the assay was immunoSEQ multiplex PCR. Of roughly 48,000 clones in the sample, 88% were seen once. This CDR3 comprises 14 residues. The V gene's germline CDR1 is MNHEY and CDR2 SMNVEV (reference sequence). Losses at the gene ends were 3 bases for V and 1 base for J; bases not matched to a gene: 0. Concerning this clone itself: Its antigen is currently unknown.

The V and J genes are TRBV27 and TRBJ1-1; 9 bases are shared with TRBD1. The receptor was derived from a woman aged 25 to 45 in good health and CMV-seronegative. The material sequenced was PBMCs. The CDR3 loop reads CASSLGQGNTEAFF. For the CDR3, the DNA is TGTGCCAGCAGTTTGGGACAGGGGAACACTGAAGCTTTCTTT.